The 29 T cell receptor beta chains below all came from one sample that was sequenced in a study of blood T cell repertoires in COVID-19. Some clones are missing from TCRdb's copy, which holds only in-frame ones; the method was immunoSEQ multiplex PCR. The table lists roughly 250,000 clones, around 86% of them singletons. Sequencing was carried out using peripheral blood. These TCRs come from a woman aged 60-75 years with active or convalescent COVID-19.

This clone came up once. V and J are TRBV7-3 and TRBJ1-1; TRBD1 aligns across 10 bases. CDR3 length: 14 residues. The V gene end was trimmed by 8 bases and the J gene end by 4 bases; junction bases not matched to a gene: 7. The germline V gene encodes CDR1 SGHTA and CDR2 FQGTGA. The CDR3 DNA sequence: TGTGCCAGCTCTACCGGGACAGGGGCCACTGAAGCTTTCTTT. Translated: CASSTGTGATEAFF.

The chain joins TRBV6-5 to TRBJ2-3, with 13 positions matching TRBD2. Germline loops: CDR1 MNHEY, CDR2 SVGAGI. V lost 5 bases, J lost 8 bases, and 7 bases stayed unmatched. This CDR3 region has 15 residues. In DNA form, the CDR3 reads TGTGCCAGCAGTCGTAAGGGACTAGCGGGGAGTACGCAGTATTTT. This translates into CASSRKGLAGSTQYF.

This chain links TRBV5-6 with TRBJ2-3, with D unresolved. CDR1 is SGHDT, CDR2 YYEEEE, per germline. The V end was cut by 7 bases, the J end by 6 bases, with 15 bases between. CDR3 length: 13 amino acids. CDR3 nucleotides: TGTGCCAGCGGCGAGGTGGGTATGGATACGCAGTATTTT. Its translation is CASGEVGMDTQYF.

The chain employs TRBV6-5 and TRBJ1-3; no clear D. The CDR3 extends over 13 amino acids. With 8 bases removed from V and 2 bases from J, the gap between germline ends came to 10 bases. Germline CDR1 is MNHEY and CDR2 is SVGAGI. The DNA of the CDR3 is TGTGCCAGCCGAAGACAAACTGGAAACACCATATATTTT. It translates to CASRRQTGNTIYF.

The CDR3 reads CSVDGPGQGTEAFF. CDR3 DNA: TGCAGCGTTGATGGGCCGGGACAGGGGACTGAAGCTTTCTTT. This chain joins TRBV29-1 and TRBJ1-1; TRBD1 matches 10 bases. The CDR3 covers 14 residues. Germline V CDR1 and CDR2: SQVTM, ANQGSEA. V gave up 3 bases and J gave up 5 bases; unmatched junction bases: 6.

This clone was counted a few times. This sequence joins TRBV7-3 and TRBJ1-2; 8 bases are a match to TRBD1. Germline V CDR1 and CDR2: SGHTA, FQGTGA. Trimming took 5 bases from V and 4 from J; bases not matched to a gene: 9. The CDR3 contains 15 residues. The CDR3 loop reads CASSLETGTGYGYTF. The CDR3 bases are TGTGCCAGCAGCCTAGAGACCGGGACAGGCTATGGCTACACCTTC.

V is TRBV3-1 (or the pseudogene TRBV3-2) and J is TRBJ1-2; a possible D gene is TRBD1 (5 bases). The CDR3 runs 15 residues. Germline V CDR1 and CDR2: LGHDT, YNNKEL (reference sequence). Trimming cost V 1 base and J 4 bases, with 13 bases left between them. CDR3 sequence reads: CASSQVPRGGYGYTF. Written as DNA, the CDR3 is TGTGCCAGCAGCCAAGTCCCACGGGGGGGCTATGGCTACACCTTC.

This chain connects TRBV30 to TRBJ2-7; 9 positions match TRBD2. The trim removed 0 bases at V and 6 bases at J, leaving 9 bases unmatched. The CDR3 is made up of 15 amino acids. The germline V gene encodes CDR1 GTSNPN and CDR2 SVGIG (reference sequence). In DNA, the CDR3 is TGTGCCTGGAGTGTAGGCTGGCGGGGGGGCCGCGAGCAGTACTTC. Translated, it gives CAWSVGWRGGREQYF.

J is TRBJ2-7 and V is TRBV2, with D perhaps matching TRBD2 (6 bases). Germline V gene lookup returns CDR1 SNHLY and CDR2 FYNNEI. Trimming cost V 0 bases and J 1 base, with 7 bases left between them. CDR3 length equals 14 residues. The CDR3 sequence: CASSEASGSYEQYF. As DNA, the CDR3 is TGTGCCAGCAGTGAAGCGAGCGGGTCCTACGAGCAGTACTTC.

The chain is built from TRBV5-4 and TRBJ2-5; D possibly corresponds to TRBD1 (6 bases). In germline, CDR1 is SGHNT, CDR2 YYREEE (reference sequence). The CDR3 runs to 14 residues. The ends were cut back, 4 bases at V and 1 base at J, with 11 bases in the middle. The CDR3 sequence: CASSQGQAQETQYF. The CDR3, as DNA: TGTGCCAGCAGCCAGGGACAAGCCCAAGAGACCCAGTACTTC.

This clone was seen a single time. The chain has TRBV6-5 and TRBJ1-3; D is uncertain. V lost 5 bases to trimming and J lost 0 bases, with 11 bases between them. The CDR3 is made up of 15 amino acids. Per the germline V gene, CDR1 is MNHEY and CDR2 is SVGAGI. CDR3 nucleotides: TGTGCCAGCAGTAGCCGGTACTACTCTGGAAACACCATATATTTT. This gives the protein CASSSRYYSGNTIYF.

This chain joins TRBV27 and TRBJ2-7; D possibly corresponds to TRBD1 (6 bases). Germline loops: CDR1 MNHEY, CDR2 SMNVEV (reference sequence). CDR3 length: 14 amino acids. Trimming stripped 4 bases from V and 0 bases from J, with 10 bases between. CDR3 sequence (DNA): TGTGCCAGCAGTTCCCGGACAGTCTCCTACGAGCAGTACTTC. Encoded protein: CASSSRTVSYEQYF.

This chain links TRBV6-5 with TRBJ1-2, with 9 bases matching TRBD1. The V gene's germline CDR1 is MNHEY and CDR2 SVGAGI. This CDR3 is built from 12 residues. V was clipped by 4 bases and J by 13 bases; unmatched bases: 7. The CDR3 DNA sequence: TGTGCCAGCAGTTGGGGACAGGGATACATCACCTTC. Protein: CASSWGQGYITF.

The chain is built from TRBV27 and TRBJ2-1, with 7 positions matching TRBD2. The CDR3 length is 15 residues. Per the germline V gene, CDR1 is MNHEY and CDR2 is SMNVEV (reference sequence). Losses at the gene ends were 7 bases for V and 5 bases for J; bases not matched to a gene: 11. The CDR3 sequence is CASTRLGGTDNEQFF. Written as DNA, the CDR3 is TGTGCCAGCACCCGTTTGGGAGGGACGGACAATGAGCAGTTCTTC.

The V gene is TRBV9, the J gene TRBJ1-6, with unresolved D. Trimming took 0 bases from V and 7 from J, leaving 20 bases between them. Germline V lookup: CDR1 SGDLS, CDR2 YYNGEE. This CDR3 comprises 18 residues. CDR3 amino acids: CASSVDPTVSGRNSPLHF. The CDR3 nucleotides read TGTGCCAGCAGCGTAGATCCCACGGTTTCGGGGAGGAATTCACCCCTCCACTTT. The full variable domain, completed using reference TRBV9 and TRBJ1-6, is DSGVTQTPKHLITATGQRVTLRCSPRSGDLSVYWYQQSLDQGLQFLIQYYNGEERAKGNILERFSAQQFPDLHSELNLSSLELGDSALYFCASSVDPTVSGRNSPLHFGNGTRLTVT.

The chain combines TRBV7-9 with TRBJ1-3, with no clear D. Germline lookup yields CDR1 SEHNR and CDR2 FQNEAQ (reference sequence). The V end was cut by 1 base, the J end by 4 bases, with 17 bases between. The CDR3 covers 17 residues. CDR3 bases: TGTGCCAGCAGCTTAGACTTCGGGGAAGTGGCCGGAAACACCATATATTTT. This codes for CASSLDFGEVAGNTIYF.

The chain employs TRBV11-1 and TRBJ2-3, with D perhaps TRBD2 (6 bases). The V end was cut by 5 bases, the J end by 0 bases, with 9 bases between. CDR1 is SGHAT, CDR2 FQDESV, per germline (reference sequence). This CDR3 region has 14 residues. CDR3 DNA sequence: TGTGCCAGCAGCGCGGGGTCTAGCACAGATACGCAGTATTTT. This sequence encodes CASSAGSSTDTQYF.

The V and J genes are TRBV6-6 and TRBJ2-1, with TRBD2 matching over 13 bases. Germline-derived CDR1 and CDR2 are MNHNY and SVGAGI (reference sequence). The CDR3 has 16 residues. V lost 4 bases to trimming and J lost 5 bases; unmatched junction nucleotides: 5. The CDR3 region is CASSFGLAGADNEQFF. The CDR3 nucleotides are TGTGCCAGCAGTTTTGGACTAGCGGGGGCCGACAATGAGCAGTTCTTC.

The CDR3 nucleotides read TGTGCCAGCAGCCCACGGCGACCGGGACTAGCGGGGTCCGACTCCTACGAGCAGTACTTC. Its translation: CASSPRRPGLAGSDSYEQYF. The genes are TRBV5-4 and TRBJ2-7; 13 nucleotides align to TRBD2. J gave up 0 bases and V 4 bases, and 16 bases lay outside the gene matches. The CDR3 loop spans 20 amino acids. The germline gives CDR1 SGHNT, CDR2 YYREEE (reference sequence).

The rearrangement links TRBV4-1 to TRBJ2-7, with TRBD2 matching over 8 bases. Germline assignment: CDR1 MGHRA and CDR2 YSYEKL. With 1 base clipped from V and 5 bases from J, the junction kept 4 bases outside the gene matches. This CDR3 has 14 amino acids. CDR3 protein: CASSQGGGTDEQYF. As DNA, the CDR3 is TGCGCCAGCAGCCAAGGCGGGGGGACCGACGAGCAGTACTTC.

This sequence joins TRBV6-5 and TRBJ2-1; TRBD2 aligns across 13 bases. J lost 6 bases, V lost 0 bases, and 2 bases had no gene match. The CDR3 extends over 16 amino acids. CDR1 MNHEY and CDR2 SVGAGI come from the germline V gene. The DNA of the CDR3 is TGTGCCAGCAGTTACTCGACTAGCGGGGGGTCCAATGAGCAGTTCTTC. Translation: CASSYSTSGGSNEQFF.

The gene calls are TRBV9 and TRBJ1-6; D remains ambiguous. Trimming took off 2 bases at V and 9 bases at J, with 6 bases between the two ends. The length of the CDR3 is 12 residues. The germline gives CDR1 SGDLS, CDR2 YYNGEE. In DNA, the CDR3 is TGTGCCAGCAGCGTCAGTGGTTCACCCCTCCACTTT. This codes for CASSVSGSPLHF.

The chain is built from TRBV10-3 and TRBJ2-3; 8 bases agree with TRBD1. Germline V gene data show CDR1 as ENHRY and CDR2 as SYGVKD. V dropped 4 bases and J dropped 2; count of bases not matched to a gene: 5. The CDR3 has 15 amino acids. CDR3 DNA sequence: TGTGCCATCAGTGGGGACAGGTCTTACACAGATACGCAGTATTTT. Encoded protein: CAISGDRSYTDTQYF.

Here the CDR3 reads CASSLAGGWNTEAFF. The CDR3 coding sequence is TGTGCCAGCAGCTTGGCAGGGGGCTGGAACACTGAAGCTTTCTTT. The rearrangement uses TRBV5-6 and TRBJ1-1, with 8 bases fitting TRBD1. The junction had 2 bases not matched to a gene; V was cut back by 0 bases and J by 1 base. The CDR3 totals 15 residues. From germline, CDR1 is SGHDT and CDR2 YYEEEE.

The gene calls are TRBV6-5 and TRBJ1-1; TRBD1 matches 7 bases. Germline CDR1 MNHEY, CDR2 SVGAGI. The CDR3 loop spans 15 amino acids. The junction had 4 bases not matched to a gene; V was cut back by 2 bases and J by 1 base. CDR3 coding DNA: TGTGCCAGCAGTTACGGGCGGACAGGGAACACTGAAGCTTTCTTT. The encoded protein is CASSYGRTGNTEAFF.

The rearrangement uses TRBV7-8 and TRBJ1-6; D gene uncertain. The CDR3 length is 13 residues. Trimming removed 1 base at V and 7 bases at J, with 5 bases between. Germline-derived CDR1 and CDR2 are SGHVS and FQNEAQ. The CDR3 nucleotides read TGTGCCAGCAGCTTAGGGAGAAATTCACCCCTCCACTTT. Amino acid sequence: CASSLGRNSPLHF. Filled out from reference TRBV7-8 and TRBJ1-6, the complete variable domain reads GAGVSQSPRYKVAKRGQDVALRCDPISGHVSLFWYQQALGQGPEFLTYFQNEAQLDKSGLPSDRFFAERPEGSVSTLKIQRTQQEDSAVYLCASSLGRNSPLHFGNGTRLTVT.

This chain connects TRBV18 to TRBJ1-2; 7 nucleotides line up with TRBD1. CDR3 length equals 14 residues. V shed 3 bases and J 8 bases; nucleotides not matched to a gene: 9. Germline V gene lookup returns CDR1 KGHSH and CDR2 LQKENI. The CDR3 is CASSPGLDRDGYTF. The CDR3 DNA reads as TGTGCCAGCTCACCGGGGCTCGACAGGGACGGCTACACCTTC.

Written as DNA, the CDR3 is TGTGCCAACTGCCCCACCCCCAGGGACATCGAACCAGATACGCAGTATTTT. It specifies CANCPTPRDIEPDTQYF. This chain joins TRBV9 and TRBJ2-3, with D perhaps TRBD1 (6 bases). This CDR3 has 17 amino acids. Trimming took off 9 bases at V and 4 bases at J, with 27 bases between the two ends. Per germline, CDR1 SGDLS and CDR2 YYNGEE.

This clone was found a few times. The J gene is TRBJ1-1, the V gene TRBV10-3; D possibly corresponds to TRBD1 (5 bases). Trimming removed 0 bases from V and 0 bases from J, with 8 bases in between. CDR1 and CDR2 from the germline V gene are ENHRY and SYGVKD. The CDR3 runs to 15 residues. CDR3 coding DNA: TGTGCCATCAGTGAGTCTGGACACATGAACACTGAAGCTTTCTTT. Its translation: CAISESGHMNTEAFF.